Below are 31 T cell receptor beta chains sequenced from a single sample in a study of T cell repertoires in cytomegalovirus infection. MiXCR was run by TCRdb on the reads, yielding one entry per CDR3 protein. The data show about 770,000 distinct CDR3 sequences, just under 30% seen once. Antigen specificity for these receptors is unknown. This sample comprised cultured CD8+ T cells from PBMCs, obtained from culture after CMV antigen stimulation. These receptors all stem from a human donor in good health (CMV status not recorded). Some clones in this sample may be carry-over from other donors' samples.

The chain recombines TRBV27 with TRBJ2-6; D might be TRBD1 (5 bases). The CDR3 loop spans 16 amino acids. In germline, CDR1 is MNHEY, CDR2 SMNVEV (reference sequence). The V end was cut by 9 bases, the J end by 1 base, with 16 bases between. CDR3 residues: CASQQGFGSGANVLTF. CDR3 nucleotide sequence: TGTGCCAGTCAGCAGGGTTTTGGGTCTGGGGCCAACGTCCTGACTTTC.

This clonotype was seen many times. The chain carries TRBV6-4 and TRBJ1-3; D gene ambiguous. The V end was cut by 4 bases, the J end by 0 bases, with 10 bases between. The germline V gene encodes CDR1 MRHNA and CDR2 SNTAGT. This CDR3 comprises 15 residues. The DNA for the CDR3 is TGTGCCAGCAGTGCCGGGAAGAGCTCTGGAAACACCATATATTTT. Translation: CASSAGKSSGNTIYF.

This clonotype came up a few times. The J gene is TRBJ2-1, the V gene TRBV7-6; D not certain. Germline CDR1 is SGHVS and CDR2 is FNYEAQ. The length of the CDR3 is 14 residues. Trimming took 4 bases from V and 3 from J, leaving 10 bases between them. DNA for the CDR3: TGTGCCAGCAGCTACCAGACGAGCTACAATGAGCAGTTCTTC. Residues: CASSYQTSYNEQFF.

This chain links TRBV7-6 with TRBJ2-7, with 7 bases aligning to TRBD1. V was clipped by 5 bases and J by 5 bases; unmatched bases: 6. This CDR3 spans 13 amino acids. Germline-derived CDR1 and CDR2 are SGHVS and FNYEAQ. The CDR3 is CASSARGSHEQYF. The DNA for the CDR3 is TGTGCCAGCAGCGCCAGGGGGAGCCACGAGCAGTACTTC.

DNA of the CDR3: TGTGCCAGCAGGGGGACTAACTATGGCTACACCTTC. Its protein product is CASRGTNYGYTF. The V call is TRBV2, the J call TRBJ1-2; D gene ambiguous. V was pared by 6 bases and J by 0 bases, with 5 bases between. This CDR3 spans 12 amino acids. Germline V gene data show CDR1 as SNHLY and CDR2 as FYNNEI.

The CDR3 sequence is CASVQGWNGYTF. In DNA, the CDR3 is TGTGCCAGCGTGCAGGGCTGGAATGGCTACACCTTC. The chain employs TRBV19 and TRBJ1-2; D is perhaps TRBD1 (5 bases). The CDR3 spans 12 residues. Per the germline V gene, CDR1 is LNHDA and CDR2 is SQIVND (reference sequence). V was shortened by 9 bases and J by 6 bases, with 14 bases between the two germline ends.

V usage is TRBV5-6 and J usage is TRBJ1-4, with D maybe TRBD1 (5 bases). CDR3 size: 15 residues. V lost 4 bases to trimming and J lost 3 bases, with 13 bases between them. Germline V gives CDR1 SGHDT, CDR2 YYEEEE. CDR3 residues: CASSSRQISNEKLFF. CDR3 sequence (DNA): TGTGCCAGCAGCAGCCGACAGATATCTAATGAAAAACTGTTTTTT. The entire variable domain, with the rest obtained from reference TRBV5-6 and TRBJ1-4, is as follows: DAGVTQSPTHLIKTRGQQVTLRCSPKSGHDTVSWYQQALGQGPQFIFQYYEEEERQRGNFPDRFSGHQFPNYSSELNVNALLLGDSALYLCASSSRQISNEKLFFGSGTQLSVL.

The V and J genes are TRBV7-3 and TRBJ1-3, with 9 bases lining up with TRBD1. Germline values: CDR1 SGHTA, CDR2 FQGTGA. The CDR3 extends over 16 amino acids. Trimming took 5 bases from V and 9 from J; bases not matched to a gene: 14. CDR3 residues: CASSPTGGPSRGTIYF. DNA of the CDR3: TGTGCCAGCAGCCCCACAGGGGGCCCGTCTCGCGGCACCATATATTTT.

There are a few counts of this clonotype. The chain uses TRBV19 and TRBJ2-1, with D unresolved. The V and J ends lost 0 bases and 6 bases respectively, with 9 bases between them. This CDR3 region has 14 residues. Germline CDR1 and CDR2: LNHDA and SQIVND (reference sequence). CDR3 loop: CASSIDDYSNEQFF. DNA of the CDR3: TGTGCCAGTAGTATAGATGATTACAGCAATGAGCAGTTCTTC.

Ten or more counts support this clonotype. The DNA of the CDR3 is TGTGCCAGCAGCTCCACTGAGAACTTAGCAACTGAAGCTTTCTTT. This translates into CASSSTENLATEAFF. This chain connects TRBV7-6 to TRBJ1-1, with unresolved D. The CDR3 spans 15 residues. Germline values: CDR1 SGHVS, CDR2 FNYEAQ. Trimming pared 4 bases from V and 5 bases from J, leaving 17 bases between.

This chain connects TRBV5-6 to TRBJ1-1; 7 positions agree with TRBD1. The CDR3 totals 14 residues. With V trimmed by 5 bases and J by 4 bases, 8 bases remained unmatched. Germline V lookup: CDR1 SGHDT, CDR2 YYEEEE. CDR3 DNA: TGTGCCAGCAGAGTGGAGGGGGCGGGCACTGAAGCTTTCTTT. As protein: CASRVEGAGTEAFF.

There are many counts of this clonotype. The J gene is TRBJ2-3, the V gene TRBV7-8, with 12 bases identical to TRBD2. CDR1 and CDR2 (germline): SGHVS, FQNEAQ. J gave up 2 bases and V 5 bases, and 11 bases lay outside the gene matches. The CDR3 spans 18 residues. In DNA, the CDR3 is TGTGCCAGCAGCACCCCAAAGACTAGCGGGGGTTACACAGATACGCAGTATTTT. It translates to CASSTPKTSGGYTDTQYF.

The V and J genes are TRBV13 and TRBJ1-1, with a weak D call TRBD1 (6 bases). V was trimmed by 1 base and J by 10 bases, leaving 22 bases between them. The CDR3 totals 16 residues. Germline CDR1 and CDR2: PRHDT and FYEKMQ (reference sequence). CDR3 nucleotides: TGTGCCAGCAGCTTAGATAGCGGGACATCGGTAGCCGGAGCTTTCTTT. Translation gives CASSLDSGTSVAGAFF.

CDR3 in DNA: TGTGCCACCAGCAGTGGACCAGAACAAGTTAACTACGAGCAGTACTTC. The encoded protein is CATSSGPEQVNYEQYF. The chain links TRBV15 to TRBJ2-7; D ambiguous. This CDR3 has 16 residues. Germline V gene sequence: CDR1 LNHNV, CDR2 YYDKDF (reference sequence). With 3 bases removed from V and 3 bases from J, the gap between germline ends came to 18 bases.

In nucleotides, the CDR3 is TGCGCCAGCAGCTTCCCAGCGGAGAGCTCCTACAATGAGCAGTTCTTC. Amino acid sequence: CASSFPAESSYNEQFF. The chain combines TRBV4-1 with TRBJ2-1; TRBD2 might be the D (5 bases). The CDR3 consists of 16 residues. CDR1 and CDR2 from the germline V gene are MGHRA and YSYEKL. Trimming left V 5 bases short and J 0 bases short, with 14 bases between.

The chain carries TRBV6-5 and TRBJ1-5; D unresolved. Germline loops: CDR1 MNHEY, CDR2 SVGAGI. Deletions cut 0 bases from V and 0 bases from J, with 12 bases between. CDR3 length: 17 residues. This chain's CDR3 is CASSYSWGASSNQPQHF. DNA for the CDR3: TGTGCCAGCAGTTACTCTTGGGGAGCTTCTAGCAATCAGCCCCAGCATTTT.

The rearrangement joins TRBV2 to TRBJ2-5; D might be TRBD1 (6 bases). Trimming left V 8 bases short and J 1 base short, with 11 bases between. The CDR3 covers 13 residues. Germline V gene lookup returns CDR1 SNHLY and CDR2 FYNNEI. In nucleotides, the CDR3 is TGTGCCAGCTTGAGGGGGTCCCAAGAGACCCAGTACTTC. Translating gives CASLRGSQETQYF.

CDR3 amino acids: CASSLDHEKLFF. CDR3 nucleotides: TGTGCCAGCAGCTTAGATCATGAAAAACTGTTTTTT. The chain carries TRBV7-4 and TRBJ1-4; D unclear. Germline V CDR1 and CDR2: SGHVT, SQSDAQ. The CDR3 spans 12 residues. With 1 base removed from V and 6 bases from J, the gap between germline ends came to 3 bases.

This sequence joins TRBV12-3 or TRBV12-4 and TRBJ2-1; 11 bases map to TRBD1. V lost 5 bases to trimming and J lost 1 base; unmatched junction nucleotides: 7. There are 17 residues in the CDR3. The CDR3 DNA reads TGTGCCAGCAGTGACCGGGACAGGGGGAAATCCTACAATGAGCAGTTCTTC. Translation gives CASSDRDRGKSYNEQFF.

This chain uses TRBV7-8 with TRBJ1-1; D is perhaps TRBD1 (5 bases). The CDR3 loop spans 19 amino acids. Germline CDR1 SGHVS, CDR2 FQNEAQ. V dropped 5 bases and J dropped 10 bases, with 35 bases sitting between them. In nucleotides, the CDR3 is TGTGCCAGCAGCCCCCTACTTGGTGCCGAGATGGGGGACGTGGTGAGAGCTTTCTTT. Translating it yields CASSPLLGAEMGDVVRAFF.

The V and J genes are TRBV15 and TRBJ2-5; possibly TRBD1 or TRBD2 for D (5 bases each). In germline, CDR1 is LNHNV, CDR2 YYDKDF (reference sequence). Trimming left V 2 bases short and J 4 bases short, with 14 bases between. CDR3 length: 15 amino acids. CDR3 protein: CATSRMRGRGETQYF. The CDR3 DNA follows: TGTGCCACCAGCAGAATGAGGGGCCGTGGAGAGACCCAGTACTTC.

As concerns this clonotype: At one of its ends the junction is not consistent with the germline gene, which may arise from a read error. This rearrangement joins TRBV6-2 or TRBV6-3 to TRBJ1-1, with D unresolved. CDR3 length: 15 amino acids. Germline V gene sequence: CDR1 MNHEY, CDR2 SVGEGT. CDR3 in DNA: TGTGCCAGCAGTTACTCACGGGGTATGAACACTGGAGCTTTCTTT. Translating gives CASSYSRGMNTGAFF.

The chain has TRBV5-1 and TRBJ1-4; 7 bases are shared with TRBD1. Germline CDR1 reads SGHRS; CDR2 reads YFSETQ. The junction had 15 bases not matched to a gene; V was cut back by 1 base and J by 0 bases. The CDR3 covers 20 residues. The DNA of the CDR3 is TGCGCCAGCAGCTTGCACCCCCCCGGGACAGACAAAGCAACTAATGAAAAACTGTTTTTT. Protein product: CASSLHPPGTDKATNEKLFF.

This sequence joins TRBV11-1 and TRBJ2-7; D assignment may be TRBD1 or TRBD2 (5 bases each). CDR3 size: 16 residues. CDR1 and CDR2 (germline): SGHAT, FQDESV (reference sequence). The V and J ends lost 1 base and 0 bases respectively, with 13 bases between them. The CDR3 DNA reads as TGTGCCAGCAGCTTAGGAGGGGTCCAAACCTCCTACGAGCAGTACTTC. It codes for CASSLGGVQTSYEQYF.

Regarding this clonotype: It may be a read error: a sequence one base away is much more abundant. The V gene is TRBV6-6, the J gene TRBJ1-1; D unresolved. The germline gives CDR1 MNHNY, CDR2 SVGAGI (reference sequence). The CDR3 length is 11 residues. V was shortened by 6 bases and J by 4 bases, with 6 bases between the two germline ends. The CDR3: CASRTSTEAFF. The DNA for the CDR3 is TGTGCCAGCAGGACGAGCACTGAAGCTTTCTTT.

V and J are TRBV5-1 and TRBJ2-1; 9 bases agree with TRBD1. CDR1 and CDR2 (germline): SGHRS, YFSETQ. Losses at the gene ends were 5 bases for V and 0 bases for J; bases not matched to a gene: 9. The CDR3 is 17 residues long. The CDR3 nucleotides read TGCGCCAGCAGGGGCGGGACAGGGCCGAGCTCCTACAATGAGCAGTTCTTC. Its translation: CASRGGTGPSSYNEQFF.

The CDR3 here is CASSPGQQNQPQHF. The CDR3, as DNA: TGTGCCAGCTCGCCGGGACAGCAAAATCAGCCCCAGCATTTT. The chain is built from TRBV18 and TRBJ1-5; 7 bases are shared with TRBD1. V was pared by 6 bases and J by 4 bases, with 6 bases of the junction left unmatched. Germline V gene sequence: CDR1 KGHSH, CDR2 LQKENI. The CDR3 consists of 14 residues. Full variable domain (rest looked up from reference TRBV18 and TRBJ1-5): NAGVMQNPRHLVRRRGQEARLRCSPMKGHSHVYWYRQLPEEGLKFMVYLQKENIIDESGMPKERFSAEFPKEGPSILRIQQVVRGDSAAYFCASSPGQQNQPQHFGDGTRLSIL.

J is TRBJ1-6 and V is TRBV19, with D perhaps TRBD1 (5 bases). Germline V gene lookup returns CDR1 LNHDA and CDR2 SQIVND (reference sequence). The V end lost 3 bases, the J end lost 3 bases, and 6 bases lay between the germline ends. The CDR3 is 14 residues long. CDR3 nucleotides: TGTGCCAGTAGTATCGGACACTATAATTCACCCCTCCACTTT. This translates into CASSIGHYNSPLHF. The variable domain in full, completed from reference TRBV19 and TRBJ1-6, reads DGGITQSPKYLFRKEGQNVTLSCEQNLNHDAMYWYRQDPGQGLRLIYYSQIVNDFQKGDIAEGYSVSREKKESFPLTVTSAQKNPTAFYLCASSIGHYNSPLHFGNGTRLTVT.

This clonotype has a handful of counts. V is TRBV10-3 and J is TRBJ2-3; 9 positions agree with TRBD2. Germline V gene lookup returns CDR1 ENHRY and CDR2 SYGVKD. This CDR3 contains 14 residues. V dropped 4 bases and J dropped 14; count of bases not matched to a gene: 13. CDR3 residues: CAISASGALRSLYF. For the CDR3, the DNA is TGTGCCATCAGTGCTAGCGGGGCCCTTCGCTCGCTGTATTTT.

This clonotype was observed a few times. The chain employs TRBV6-1 and TRBJ1-5; no firm D call. The V gene's germline CDR1 is MNHNS and CDR2 SASEGT. V lost 2 bases and J 0 bases, leaving 11 bases between the germline ends. The CDR3 runs 16 residues. CDR3 sequence reads: CASSERTVYSNQPQHF. The CDR3 coding sequence is TGTGCCAGCAGTGAAAGAACAGTATATAGCAATCAGCCCCAGCATTTT.

The chain is built from TRBV2 and TRBJ2-1; the match to TRBD1 covers 10 bases. The CDR3 runs to 14 residues. The germline V gene encodes CDR1 SNHLY and CDR2 FYNNEI. V shed 10 bases and J 4 bases; nucleotides not matched to a gene: 7. The CDR3 region has the DNA TGTGCCACCCCACGGACAGGGGGGTACAATGAGCAGTTCTTC. Amino acid sequence: CATPRTGGYNEQFF.